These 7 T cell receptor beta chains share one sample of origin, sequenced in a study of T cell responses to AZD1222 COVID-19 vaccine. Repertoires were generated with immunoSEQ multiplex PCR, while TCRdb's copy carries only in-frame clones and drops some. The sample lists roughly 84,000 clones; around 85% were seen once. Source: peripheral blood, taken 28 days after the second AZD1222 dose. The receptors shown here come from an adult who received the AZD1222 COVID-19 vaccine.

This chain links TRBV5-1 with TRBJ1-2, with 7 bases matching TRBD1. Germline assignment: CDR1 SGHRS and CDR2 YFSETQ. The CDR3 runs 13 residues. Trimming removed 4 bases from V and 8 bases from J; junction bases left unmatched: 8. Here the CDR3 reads CASSADRARGYTF. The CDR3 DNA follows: TGCGCCAGCAGCGCTGACAGGGCGAGAGGCTACACCTTC. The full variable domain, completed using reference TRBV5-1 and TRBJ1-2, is KAGVTQTPRYLIKTRGQQVTLSCSPISGHRSVSWYQQTPGQGLQFLFEYFSETQRNKGNFPGRFSGRQFSNSRSEMNVSTLELGDSALYLCASSADRARGYTFGSGTRLTVV.

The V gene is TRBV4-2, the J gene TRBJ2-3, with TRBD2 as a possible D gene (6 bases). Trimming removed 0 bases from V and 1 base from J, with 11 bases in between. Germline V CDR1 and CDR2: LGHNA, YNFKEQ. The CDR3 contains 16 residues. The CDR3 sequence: CASSQDLAWGTDTQYF. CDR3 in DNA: TGTGCCAGCAGCCAAGACCTAGCGTGGGGCACAGATACGCAGTATTTT.

The CDR3 sequence is CASSRGAGGYEQYV. The DNA of the CDR3 is TGCGCCAGCAGCCGGGGCGCGGGTGGCTACGAGCAGTACGTC. The chain couples TRBV5-1 to TRBJ2-7; TRBD1 or TRBD2 may be the D gene (5 bases each). Per the germline V gene, CDR1 is SGHRS and CDR2 is YFSETQ. This CDR3 spans 14 amino acids. V was trimmed by 4 bases and J by 3 bases, leaving 14 bases between them.

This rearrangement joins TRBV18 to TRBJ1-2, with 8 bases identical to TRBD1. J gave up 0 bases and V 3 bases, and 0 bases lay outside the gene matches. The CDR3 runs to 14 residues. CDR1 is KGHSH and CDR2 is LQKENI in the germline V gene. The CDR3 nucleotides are TGTGCCAGCTCACCGGACAGGGCTAACTATGGCTACACCTTC. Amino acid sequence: CASSPDRANYGYTF.

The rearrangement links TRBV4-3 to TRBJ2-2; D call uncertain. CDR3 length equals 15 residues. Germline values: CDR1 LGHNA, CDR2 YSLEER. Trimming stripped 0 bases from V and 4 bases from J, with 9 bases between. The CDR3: CASSQDDETTGELFF. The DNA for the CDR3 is TGCGCCAGCAGCCAAGACGACGAAACCACCGGGGAGCTGTTTTTT.

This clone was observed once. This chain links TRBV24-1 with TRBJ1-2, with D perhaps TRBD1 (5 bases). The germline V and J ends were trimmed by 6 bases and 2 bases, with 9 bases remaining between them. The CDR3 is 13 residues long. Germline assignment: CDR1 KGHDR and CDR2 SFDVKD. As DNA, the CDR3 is TGTGCCACCAGTACGGGGGTGAACTATGGCTACACCTTC. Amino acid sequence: CATSTGVNYGYTF.

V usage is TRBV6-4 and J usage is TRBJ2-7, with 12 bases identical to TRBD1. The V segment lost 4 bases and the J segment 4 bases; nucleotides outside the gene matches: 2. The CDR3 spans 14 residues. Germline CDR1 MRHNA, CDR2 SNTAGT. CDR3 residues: CASSAGQGAYEQYF. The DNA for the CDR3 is TGTGCCAGCAGTGCGGGACAGGGGGCGTACGAGCAGTACTTC.